One and the same sample provided the 9 T cell receptor beta chains below, sequenced in a study of CD8+CD57+ T cells in acquired aplastic anemia. The study profiled TCR beta VDJ and CDR3 using genomic DNA as template. TCRdb ran MiXCR on the reads and lists one entry per CDR3 protein. In the table there are under 350,000 distinct CDR3 sequences, around 60% of which are singletons. What was sequenced was sorted CD4+, CD8+, or CD8+CD57+ T cells (not recorded which) from PBMCs. The receptors derive from a human donor with severe aplastic anemia or a healthy control (not recorded which).

This chain links TRBV24-1 with TRBJ2-2; D remains ambiguous. With 5 bases removed from V and 4 bases from J, the gap between germline ends came to 16 bases. This CDR3 has 16 amino acids. CDR1 and CDR2 (germline): KGHDR, SFDVKD. The CDR3 nucleotides read TGTGCCACCAGTGCAAGTACATCCCGGCGCACCGGGGAGCTGTTTTTT. Its protein product is CATSASTSRRTGELFF.

The chain recombines TRBV19 with TRBJ2-7; D possibly matches TRBD1 or TRBD2 (5 bases each). CDR1 and CDR2 (germline): LNHDA, SQIVND (reference sequence). Trimming stripped 0 bases from V and 7 bases from J, with 10 bases between. This CDR3 spans 13 amino acids. CDR3 residues: CASSIDLEGEQYF. The CDR3 nucleotides read TGTGCCAGTAGTATAGACCTCGAGGGGGAGCAGTACTTC.

The chain recombines TRBV5-1 with TRBJ2-3, with 14 positions matching TRBD2. With 4 bases clipped from V and 4 bases from J, the junction kept 5 bases outside the gene matches. The germline CDR1 and CDR2 sequences are SGHRS and YFSETQ. CDR3 length equals 16 residues. CDR3 sequence: CASSRGGLAGADTQYF. The CDR3 coding sequence is TGCGCCAGCAGCAGGGGGGGACTAGCGGGGGCAGATACGCAGTATTTT.

The chain employs TRBV7-2 and TRBJ2-1; 7 bases align to TRBD1. Germline CDR1 SGHTA, CDR2 FQGNSA. J gave up 2 bases and V 7 bases, and 5 bases lay outside the gene matches. CDR3 length: 14 residues. For the CDR3, the DNA is TGTGCCAGCAACCCCGGACAGGCCTACAATGAGCAGTTCTTC. As protein: CASNPGQAYNEQFF.

This clonotype was detected once. A much more abundant neighbour one base away suggests this may be a read error. The genes are TRBV30 and TRBJ2-7; no reliable D call. Germline loops: CDR1 GTSNPN, CDR2 SVGIG (reference sequence). The CDR3 loop spans 15 amino acids. Trimming pared 1 base from V and 6 bases from J, leaving 19 bases between. The CDR3 here is CAWSASRVALVEQYF. In DNA, the CDR3 is TGTGCCTGGAGTGCCAGCCGGGTGGCTCTGGTCGAGCAGTACTTC.

This clonotype was counted many times. The gene calls are TRBV20-1 and TRBJ2-2; 8 bases map to TRBD2. The length of the CDR3 is 16 residues. Germline lookup yields CDR1 DFQATT and CDR2 SNEGSKA (reference sequence). V gave up 5 bases and J gave up 3 bases; unmatched junction bases: 11. CDR3: CSAWTSAGADTGELFF. As DNA, the CDR3 is TGCAGTGCTTGGACCTCAGCGGGGGCGGACACCGGGGAGCTGTTTTTT.

The rearrangement joins TRBV11-3 to TRBJ2-7; 9 nucleotides agree with TRBD1. This CDR3 comprises 15 residues. J gave up 4 bases and V 5 bases, and 9 bases lay outside the gene matches. Germline V CDR1 and CDR2: SGHNT, YENEEA. This CDR3 reads CASSPRDRAIYEQYF. The CDR3, as DNA: TGTGCCAGCAGCCCACGGGACAGGGCTATTTACGAGCAGTACTTC.

Note on this clonotype: The CDR3 end shows no conserved phenylalanine or tryptophan, and so a read error is likely. This chain joins TRBV7-2 and TRBJ2-5; D tentatively reads TRBD1 or TRBD2 (6 bases each). With 5 bases removed from V and 5 bases from J, the gap between germline ends came to 12 bases. The CDR3 totals 13 residues. Germline CDR1 reads SGHTA; CDR2 reads FQGNSA. The CDR3 DNA sequence: TGTGCCAGCAGCCTGAGGAGGGGGGAGACCCAGTACTCC. Translating it yields CASSLRRGETQYS.

The chain links TRBV7-2 to TRBJ2-5; D not certain. Germline CDR1 and CDR2: SGHTA and FQGNSA. V dropped 0 bases and J dropped 4 bases, with 6 bases sitting between them. This CDR3 has 13 residues. CDR3 nucleotides: TGTGCCAGCAGCTTAGCGTTGCTAGAGACCCAGTACTTC. It specifies CASSLALLETQYF.